Listed below are T cell receptor beta chains from one sample, sequenced in a study of TIL therapy for anti-PD-1-resistant metastatic lung cancer. Sequencing was performed with immunoSEQ multiplex PCR; in TCRdb, only in-frame clones are kept and a portion is missing. The data hold tens of thousands of clones, with about 73% observed a single time. The sample consisted of blood, taken at baseline. The receptors here all came from a person aged 25 to 85 with non-small cell lung cancer. CDR3s include the opening cysteine and the closing phenylalanine or tryptophan. The order of the fields is CDR3 protein, CDR3 DNA, J gene, clone size, D gene, V gene. A D gene is named only where the DNA matches it firmly. Size is omitted from some rows. Given values are once, few, many or a class for expanded clones.

CDR3 protein: CASSQVWGSGGYTF; CDR3 DNA: TGTGCCAGCAGCCAAGTTTGGGGAAGCGGAGGCTACACCTTC; J gene: TRBJ1-2; clone size: NA; D gene: NA; V gene: TRBV14
CDR3 protein: CASSFTFRGMGSGANVLTF; CDR3 DNA: TGCGCCAGCAGCTTCACATTCAGGGGGATGGGATCTGGGGCCAACGTCCTGACTTTC; J gene: TRBJ2-6; clone size: NA; D gene: TRBD1; V gene: TRBV5-1
CDR3 protein: CASSFSGSEWQPQHF; CDR3 DNA: TGTGCCAGCAGTTTTTCAGGGTCAGAATGGCAGCCCCAGCATTTT; J gene: TRBJ1-5; clone size: NA; D gene: NA; V gene: TRBV6-6
CDR3 protein: CASSQDSTSGVYEQYF; CDR3 DNA: TGTGCCAGCAGCCAAGATTCCACTAGCGGGGTGTACGAGCAGTACTTC; J gene: TRBJ2-7; clone size: NA; D gene: TRBD2; V gene: TRBV4-2
CDR3 protein: CASSETGGVKAYGYTF; CDR3 DNA: TGTGCCAGCAGTGAAACGGGCGGAGTAAAGGCCTATGGCTACACCTTC; J gene: TRBJ1-2; clone size: NA; D gene: NA; V gene: TRBV2
CDR3 protein: CASSQGPGLATGELFF; CDR3 DNA: TGCGCCAGCAGCCAAGGCCCGGGACTAGCCACCGGGGAGCTGTTTTTT; J gene: TRBJ2-2; clone size: NA; D gene: TRBD2; V gene: TRBV4-3
CDR3 protein: CASSSGQLYNEQFF; CDR3 DNA: TGTGCCAGCAGCTCGGGACAACTTTACAATGAGCAGTTCTTC; J gene: TRBJ2-1; clone size: few; D gene: NA; V gene: TRBV7-6
CDR3 protein: CAWSETDTEAFF; CDR3 DNA: TGTGCCTGGAGTGAAACAGACACTGAAGCTTTCTTT; J gene: TRBJ1-1; clone size: few; D gene: NA; V gene: TRBV30
CDR3 protein: CASSAPTSGGSYEQYF; CDR3 DNA: TGTGCCAGCAGTGCGCCGACTAGCGGGGGGTCCTACGAGCAGTACTTC; J gene: TRBJ2-7; clone size: once; D gene: TRBD2; V gene: TRBV6-6
CDR3 protein: CASSQFTGGREKLFF; CDR3 DNA: TGCGCCAGCAGCCAATTTACAGGGGGCCGGGAAAAACTGTTTTTT; J gene: TRBJ1-4; clone size: NA; D gene: TRBD1; V gene: TRBV4-1
CDR3 protein: CAISESAEQYF; CDR3 DNA: TGTGCCATCAGTGAGTCGGCCGAGCAGTACTTC; J gene: TRBJ2-7; clone size: NA; D gene: NA; V gene: TRBV10-3
CDR3 protein: CASSRTGGTYEQYF; CDR3 DNA: TGTGCCAGCAGCAGAACAGGGGGGACCTACGAGCAGTACTTC; J gene: TRBJ2-7; clone size: NA; D gene: TRBD1; V gene: TRBV5-6
CDR3 protein: CASSRLGQGVRSTIYF; CDR3 DNA: TGCGCCAGCAGCCGGCTAGGACAGGGGGTTAGAAGCACCATATATTTT; J gene: TRBJ1-3; clone size: NA; D gene: TRBD1; V gene: TRBV5-1
CDR3 protein: CASSPPGIYGYTF; CDR3 DNA: TGTGCCAGCAGTCCCCCCGGGATATATGGCTACACCTTC; J gene: TRBJ1-2; clone size: NA; D gene: NA; V gene: TRBV28
CDR3 protein: CASSLAQNLYYGYTF; CDR3 DNA: TGTGCCAGCAGTTTAGCTCAGAATCTATACTATGGCTACACCTTC; J gene: TRBJ1-2; clone size: NA; D gene: NA; V gene: TRBV28
CDR3 protein: CASSQDSSQGIGELFF; CDR3 DNA: TGCGCCAGCAGCCAAGATTCATCACAGGGCATCGGGGAGCTGTTTTTT; J gene: TRBJ2-2; clone size: NA; D gene: NA; V gene: TRBV4-3
CDR3 protein: CASSIDFSGTYSYEQYF; CDR3 DNA: TGTGCCAGTAGTATTGACTTTAGCGGGACTTACTCCTACGAGCAGTACTTC; J gene: TRBJ2-7; clone size: NA; D gene: TRBD2; V gene: TRBV19
CDR3 protein: CASSLLKRMNTEAFF; CDR3 DNA: TGTGCCAGCAGCCTCCTTAAAAGGATGAACACTGAAGCTTTCTTT; J gene: TRBJ1-1; clone size: NA; D gene: NA; V gene: TRBV28
CDR3 protein: CASSPDRGGNQPQHF; CDR3 DNA: TGTGCCAGCTCACCGGACAGGGGTGGCAATCAGCCCCAGCATTTT; J gene: TRBJ1-5; clone size: few; D gene: TRBD1; V gene: TRBV18
CDR3 protein: CASSSRDSSPGNEQFF; CDR3 DNA: TGTGCCAGCAGCTCCCGGGACTCATCCCCGGGGAATGAGCAGTTCTTC; J gene: TRBJ2-1; clone size: NA; D gene: NA; V gene: TRBV7-2
CDR3 protein: CASSLDDTTYYGNTIYF; CDR3 DNA: TGCGCCAGCAGCTTGGATGATACCACCTATTATGGAAACACCATATATTTT; J gene: TRBJ1-3; clone size: NA; D gene: NA; V gene: TRBV5-1
CDR3 protein: CASSLRAGEQYF; CDR3 DNA: TGTGCCAGCAGTTTGCGAGCCGGCGAGCAGTACTTC; J gene: TRBJ2-7; clone size: NA; D gene: NA; V gene: TRBV2
CDR3 protein: CASSLNPSGGARNEQFF; CDR3 DNA: TGCGCCAGCAGCTTGAATCCTAGCGGGGGGGCTCGCAATGAGCAGTTCTTC; J gene: TRBJ2-1; clone size: NA; D gene: TRBD2; V gene: TRBV5-1
CDR3 protein: CASSPDGLGYEQYF; CDR3 DNA: TGTGCCAGCAGCCCGGACGGCTTAGGGTACGAGCAGTACTTC; J gene: TRBJ2-7; clone size: NA; D gene: NA; V gene: TRBV7-2
CDR3 protein: CASSQIGTVRETQYF; CDR3 DNA: TGCGCCAGCAGCCAGATAGGGACAGTGCGAGAGACCCAGTACTTC; J gene: TRBJ2-5; clone size: NA; D gene: TRBD1; V gene: TRBV4-1
CDR3 protein: CASSSREGSTEAFF; CDR3 DNA: TGTGCCAGCAGCTCCAGGGAGGGGAGCACTGAAGCTTTCTTT; J gene: TRBJ1-1; clone size: NA; D gene: NA; V gene: TRBV7-8
CDR3 protein: CASSLKGRAESEQFF; CDR3 DNA: TGTGCCAGCAGCCTTAAGGGGAGGGCTGAGAGTGAGCAGTTCTTC; J gene: TRBJ2-1; clone size: NA; D gene: TRBD2; V gene: TRBV5-4
CDR3 protein: CASSLQGLSYEQYF; CDR3 DNA: TGTGCCAGCAGCTTACAGGGGTTATCCTACGAGCAGTACTTC; J gene: TRBJ2-7; clone size: NA; D gene: NA; V gene: TRBV7-9